This TCR beta chain was found in a study of T cells in Graves' hyperthyroidism and ophthalmopathy. Study context: The authors collected peripheral blood at initial diagnosis, before any treatment.

The investigators amplified TCR beta CDR3 regions from RNA transcripts. HTBI primers were the set used in a first-round RT-PCR of the TCR CDR3. One entry per CDR3 protein results from TCRdb running MiXCR on the multiplex PCR reads. Of hundreds of thousands of distinct CDR3 sequences in the sample, more than 20% were seen once. CDR1 and CDR2 from the germline V gene are PRHDT and FYEKMQ (reference sequence). The CDR3 has 17 amino acids. Germline trimming cut 4 bases from V and 4 bases from J; bases unmatched to any gene: 7. Used for diagnoses were clinical symptoms, serum thyroxine and TRAb, thyroid ultrasound and orbital computed tomography.

The TCR comes from a man under 40 with Graves' ophthalmopathy. The sample was blood. This rearrangement joins TRBV13 to TRBJ2-7; the match to TRBD2 covers 16 bases. Here the CDR3 reads CASSWGLAGGPSYEQYF. The CDR3 DNA sequence: TGTGCCAGCAGCTGGGGACTAGCGGGAGGGCCCTCTTACGAGCAGTACTTC. Drawing the rest from reference TRBV13 and TRBJ2-7, the complete variable domain is AAGVIQSPRHLIKEKRETATLKCYPIPRHDTVYWYQQGPGQDPQFLISFYEKMQSDKGSIPDRFSAQQFSDYHSELNMSSLELGDSALYFCASSWGLAGGPSYEQYFGPGTRLTVT.